The clone carrying this TCR beta chain was recorded at least ten times. These data belong to a study of shared clonotypes between healthy human individuals. Study in general: CD4 naive and memory got three plates each, CD8 naive two, CD8 memory one.

The repertoire was sequenced with immunoSEQ multiplex PCR; TCRdb's copy has only in-frame clones and lacks some. The sample carries some 2,000,000 clones, over 85% recorded once. Caucasian adults residing in Nashville, Tennessee made up all the donors. The sequenced sample consisted of naive CD4+ T cells sorted from blood. Subset meaning: CD45RA+ positively selected. The TCR originated in a young man in good health.

The DNA for the CDR3 is TGTGCCAGCAGCACCGCGGAACTAGGACTAGCTCTGCAGTACTTC. Translation gives CASSTAELGLALQYF. This chain uses TRBV11-2 with TRBJ2-7; the match to TRBD2 covers 8 bases. Germline trimming cut 5 bases from V and 9 bases from J; bases unmatched to any gene: 15. Germline assignment: CDR1 SGHAT and CDR2 FQNNGV. CDR3 length: 15 amino acids.